Only one count was recorded for the clone carrying this T cell receptor (beta chain). What it binds is not known. The CDR3 sequence is 14 residues long. Germline CDR1 is LGHDT and CDR2 is YNNKEL (reference sequence). The V and J ends lost 1 base and 6 bases respectively, with 12 bases between them. This sample is part of a study of T cell responses to AZD1222 COVID-19 vaccine. Study-level points and caveats: Repertoires were collected only later (after the peak T cell response had occurred). In a largely white British group with more females than males, clonal diversity was possibly underestimated.

Sequenced by immunoSEQ multiplex PCR; TCRdb stores in-frame clones only, minus some. The data contain some 130,000 clones, 80% to 95% of them seen just once; the ten biggest clones take up about 6.7%. The receptor comes from an adult who received the AZD1222 COVID-19 vaccine. J is TRBJ1-2 and V is TRBV3-1 (or the pseudogene TRBV3-2); TRBD1 is a possible D gene (6 bases). Source: peripheral blood, taken 28 days after the second AZD1222 dose. DNA for the CDR3: TGTGCCAGCAGCCAAGGAGGGGGAGACAATGGCTACACCTTC. The encoded protein is CASSQGGGDNGYTF.